The 5 T cell receptor beta chains below were found in one sample sequenced in a study of identical twins. From the 5' RACE reads, TCRdb called clonotypes with MiXCR, one entry per CDR3 protein. The sample lists around 160,000 distinct CDR3 sequences, roughly 3.5% occurring once. The specimen sequenced was memory T cells sorted from blood. The source is a man younger than 35 in good health.

V and J are TRBV20-1 and TRBJ1-1, with D hard to call. The CDR3 extends over 15 amino acids. Per germline, CDR1 DFQATT and CDR2 SNEGSKA (reference sequence). V dropped 3 bases and J dropped 6 bases, with 20 bases sitting between them. The CDR3 protein is CSASWAIGVSAEAFF. Here the CDR3 DNA reads TGCAGTGCTAGCTGGGCTATCGGGGTTTCCGCTGAAGCTTTCTTT.

This clonotype occurred a few times. The rearrangement links TRBV24-1 to TRBJ1-2; D remains ambiguous. CDR3 length equals 14 residues. Germline lookup yields CDR1 KGHDR and CDR2 SFDVKD. Deletions cut 4 bases from V and 2 bases from J, with 10 bases between. This CDR3 reads CATSDLRQNYGYTF. In DNA, the CDR3 is TGTGCCACCAGTGACCTGCGGCAGAACTATGGCTACACCTTC.

This clonotype has at least ten counts. This sequence joins TRBV7-8 and TRBJ2-5; D is ambiguous. Trimming pared 6 bases from V and 5 bases from J, leaving 4 bases between. This CDR3 is built from 10 residues. Germline V gene lookup returns CDR1 SGHVS and CDR2 FQNEAQ. The CDR3 nucleotides are TGTGCCAGCAGTGGTGAGACCCAGTACTTC. This encodes CASSGETQYF. Based on the CDR3 plus reference TRBV7-8 and TRBJ2-5, the full variable domain is GAGVSQSPRYKVAKRGQDVALRCDPISGHVSLFWYQQALGQGPEFLTYFQNEAQLDKSGLPSDRFFAERPEGSVSTLKIQRTQQEDSAVYLCASSGETQYFGPGTRLLVL.

This clonotype was seen at least ten times. The chain recombines TRBV6-2 or TRBV6-3 with TRBJ1-5; unclear D gene. The CDR3 loop spans 13 amino acids. Per germline, CDR1 MNHEY and CDR2 SVGEGT. Trimming shortened V by 7 bases and J by 4 bases, and 11 bases separated the two germline ends. The CDR3 spells CASTQDGNQPQHF. The CDR3 DNA reads as TGTGCCAGCACCCAGGACGGTAATCAGCCCCAGCATTTT.

This clonotype has ten or more counts. The chain combines TRBV28 with TRBJ1-2; TRBD1 matches 8 bases. Per germline, CDR1 MDHEN and CDR2 SYDVKM. CDR3 length equals 13 residues. V shed 7 bases and J 7 bases; nucleotides not matched to a gene: 8. CDR3 nucleotides: TGTGCCAGCATCGGACAGGGCGAAATTGGCTACACCTTC. Encoded protein: CASIGQGEIGYTF.